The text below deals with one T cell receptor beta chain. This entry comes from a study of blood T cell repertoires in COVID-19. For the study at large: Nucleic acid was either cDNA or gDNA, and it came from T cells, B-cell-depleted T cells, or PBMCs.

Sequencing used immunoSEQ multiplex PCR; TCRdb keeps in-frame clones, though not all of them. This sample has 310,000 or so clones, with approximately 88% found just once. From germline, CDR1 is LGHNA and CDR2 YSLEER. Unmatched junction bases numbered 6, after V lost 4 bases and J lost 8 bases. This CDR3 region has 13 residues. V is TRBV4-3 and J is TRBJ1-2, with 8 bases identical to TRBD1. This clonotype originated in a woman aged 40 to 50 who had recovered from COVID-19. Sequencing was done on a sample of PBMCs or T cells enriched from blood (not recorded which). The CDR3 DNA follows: TGCGCCAGCAGCCCGGACAGGGAGCGAGGCTACACCTTC. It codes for CASSPDRERGYTF.